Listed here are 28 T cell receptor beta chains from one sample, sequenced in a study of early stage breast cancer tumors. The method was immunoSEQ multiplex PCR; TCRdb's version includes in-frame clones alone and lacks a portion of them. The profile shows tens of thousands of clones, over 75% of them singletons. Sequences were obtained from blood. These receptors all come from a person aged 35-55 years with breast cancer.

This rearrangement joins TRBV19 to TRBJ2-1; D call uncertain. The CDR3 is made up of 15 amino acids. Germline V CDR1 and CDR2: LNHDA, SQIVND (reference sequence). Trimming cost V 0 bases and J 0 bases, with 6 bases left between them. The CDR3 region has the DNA TGTGCCAGTAGTATAGATCCTAGCTCCTACAATGAGCAGTTCTTC. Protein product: CASSIDPSSYNEQFF.

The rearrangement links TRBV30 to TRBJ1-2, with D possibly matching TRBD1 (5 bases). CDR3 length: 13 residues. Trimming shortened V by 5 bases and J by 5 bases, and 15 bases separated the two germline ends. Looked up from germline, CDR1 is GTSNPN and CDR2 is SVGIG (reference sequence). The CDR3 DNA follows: TGTGCCTGGGCCCGGGGTTCAGGGTATGGCTACACCTTC. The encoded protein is CAWARGSGYGYTF.

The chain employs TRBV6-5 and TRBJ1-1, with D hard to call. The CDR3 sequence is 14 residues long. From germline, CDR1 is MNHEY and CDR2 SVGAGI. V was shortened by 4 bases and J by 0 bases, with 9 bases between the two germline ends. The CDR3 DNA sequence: TGTGCCAGCAGTTTAGGAATGATGAACACTGAAGCTTTCTTT. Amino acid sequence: CASSLGMMNTEAFF.

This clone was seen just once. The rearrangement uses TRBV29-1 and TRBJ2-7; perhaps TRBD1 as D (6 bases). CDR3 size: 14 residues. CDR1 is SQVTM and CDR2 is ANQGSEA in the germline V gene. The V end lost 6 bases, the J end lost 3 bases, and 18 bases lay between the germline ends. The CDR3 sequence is CSVGAQGQRYEQYF. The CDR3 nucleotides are TGCAGCGTGGGGGCCCAGGGACAACGCTACGAGCAGTACTTC.

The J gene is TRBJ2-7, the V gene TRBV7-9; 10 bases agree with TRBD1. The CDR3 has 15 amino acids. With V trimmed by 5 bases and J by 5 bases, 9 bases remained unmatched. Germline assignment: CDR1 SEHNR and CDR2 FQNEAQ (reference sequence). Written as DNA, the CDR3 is TGTGCCAGCAGCCCGCGAGGGACAGGGGCCCACGAGCAGTACTTC. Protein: CASSPRGTGAHEQYF.

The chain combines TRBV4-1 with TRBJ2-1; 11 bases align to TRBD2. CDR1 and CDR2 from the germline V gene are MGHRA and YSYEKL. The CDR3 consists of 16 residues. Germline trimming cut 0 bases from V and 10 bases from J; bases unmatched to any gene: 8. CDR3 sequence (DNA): TGCGCCAGCAGCCAAGACAGGGTAGCGGGAGGGTTGGAGCAGTTCTTC. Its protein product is CASSQDRVAGGLEQFF.

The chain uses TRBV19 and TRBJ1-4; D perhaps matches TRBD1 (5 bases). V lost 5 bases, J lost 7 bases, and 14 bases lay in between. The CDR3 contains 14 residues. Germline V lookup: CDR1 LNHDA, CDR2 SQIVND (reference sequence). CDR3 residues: CASSLPGGGEKLFF. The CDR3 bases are TGTGCCAGTAGTCTCCCCGGGGGGGGTGAAAAACTGTTTTTT.

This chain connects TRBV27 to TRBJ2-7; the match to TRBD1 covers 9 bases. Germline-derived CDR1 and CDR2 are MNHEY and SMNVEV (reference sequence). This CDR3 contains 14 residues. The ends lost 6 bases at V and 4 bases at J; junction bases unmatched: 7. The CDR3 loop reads CASRAGTGPYEQYF. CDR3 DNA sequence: TGTGCCAGCAGGGCCGGGACAGGGCCATACGAGCAGTACTTC.

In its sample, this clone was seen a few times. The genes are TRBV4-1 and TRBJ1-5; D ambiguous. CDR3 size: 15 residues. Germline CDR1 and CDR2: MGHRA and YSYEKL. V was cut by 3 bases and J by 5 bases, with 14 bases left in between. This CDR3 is CASSQGSVSDQPQHF. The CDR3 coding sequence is TGCGCCAGCAGCCAGGGGAGTGTCTCGGATCAGCCCCAGCATTTT.

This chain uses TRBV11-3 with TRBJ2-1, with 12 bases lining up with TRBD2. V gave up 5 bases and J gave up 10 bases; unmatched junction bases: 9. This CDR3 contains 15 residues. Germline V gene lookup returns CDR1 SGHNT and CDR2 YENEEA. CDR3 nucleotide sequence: TGTGCCAGCAGCGAAGAGACTAGCGGGAGTGAGGAGCAGTTCTTC. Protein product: CASSEETSGSEEQFF.

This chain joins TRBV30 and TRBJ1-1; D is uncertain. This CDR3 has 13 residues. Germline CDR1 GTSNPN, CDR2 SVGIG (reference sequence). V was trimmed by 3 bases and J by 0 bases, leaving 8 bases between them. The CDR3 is CAWSRALNTEAFF. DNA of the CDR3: TGTGCCTGGAGCCGGGCCTTGAACACTGAAGCTTTCTTT.

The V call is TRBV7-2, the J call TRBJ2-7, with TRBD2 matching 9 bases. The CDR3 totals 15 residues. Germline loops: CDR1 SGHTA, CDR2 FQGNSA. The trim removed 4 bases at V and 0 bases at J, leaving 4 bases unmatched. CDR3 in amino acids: CASSYLAGNSYEQYF. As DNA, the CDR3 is TGTGCCAGCAGCTACCTAGCGGGAAACTCCTACGAGCAGTACTTC.

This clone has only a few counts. Here the CDR3 reads CASSTRQGTNYGYTF. Here the CDR3 DNA reads TGTGCCAGCAGTACAAGACAGGGAACTAACTATGGCTACACCTTC. This chain links TRBV6-5 with TRBJ1-2, with 7 bases that match TRBD1. The germline CDR1 and CDR2 sequences are MNHEY and SVGAGI. V lost 5 bases to trimming and J lost 0 bases; unmatched junction nucleotides: 6. CDR3 length: 15 amino acids.

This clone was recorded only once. The CDR3 nucleotides read TGTGCCAGCAGCAAAGCGAATAGCTCCTACAATGAGCAGTTCTTC. Its translation is CASSKANSSYNEQFF. The V gene is TRBV21-1, the J gene TRBJ2-1; the table's TRBD2 call for D was not verified on the DNA. TRBV21-1 is tagged as a pseudogene. This CDR3 has 15 residues.

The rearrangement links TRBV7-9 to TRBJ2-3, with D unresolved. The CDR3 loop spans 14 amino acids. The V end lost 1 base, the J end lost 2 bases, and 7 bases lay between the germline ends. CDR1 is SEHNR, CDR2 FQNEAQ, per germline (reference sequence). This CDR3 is CASSLGVNTDTQYF. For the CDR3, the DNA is TGTGCCAGCAGCTTAGGAGTCAACACAGATACGCAGTATTTT.

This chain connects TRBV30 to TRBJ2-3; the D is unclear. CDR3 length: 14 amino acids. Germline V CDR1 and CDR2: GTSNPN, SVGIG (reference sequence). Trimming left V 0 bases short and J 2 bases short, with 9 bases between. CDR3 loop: CAWSVNTITDTQYF. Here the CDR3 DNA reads TGTGCCTGGAGTGTCAATACTATCACAGATACGCAGTATTTT.

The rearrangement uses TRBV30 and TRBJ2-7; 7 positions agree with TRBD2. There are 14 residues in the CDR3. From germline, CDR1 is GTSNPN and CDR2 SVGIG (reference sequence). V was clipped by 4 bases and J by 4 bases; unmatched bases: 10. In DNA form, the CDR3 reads TGTGCCTGGAAGAGGACTAGTGTCCCTTACGAGCAGTACTTC. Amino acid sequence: CAWKRTSVPYEQYF.

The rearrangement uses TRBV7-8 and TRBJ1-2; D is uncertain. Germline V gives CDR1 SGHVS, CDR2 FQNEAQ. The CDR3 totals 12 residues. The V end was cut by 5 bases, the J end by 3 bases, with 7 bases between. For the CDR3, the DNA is TGTGCCAGCAGCCCCGGAGACTATGGCTACACCTTC. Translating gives CASSPGDYGYTF.

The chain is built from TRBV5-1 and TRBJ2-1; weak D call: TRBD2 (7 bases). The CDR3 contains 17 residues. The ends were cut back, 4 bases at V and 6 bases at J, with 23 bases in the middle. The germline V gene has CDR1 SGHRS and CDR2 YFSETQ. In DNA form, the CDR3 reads TGCGCCAGCAGCGGACCGGTTTGGGCGGGGGCCACCAATGAGCAGTTCTTC. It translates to CASSGPVWAGATNEQFF.

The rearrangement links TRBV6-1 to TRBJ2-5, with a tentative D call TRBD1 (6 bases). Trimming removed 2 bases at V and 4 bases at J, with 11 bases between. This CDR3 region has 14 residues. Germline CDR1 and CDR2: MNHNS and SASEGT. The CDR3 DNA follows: TGTGCCAGCAGTGAACAGGGGAATTCAGAGACCCAGTACTTC. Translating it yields CASSEQGNSETQYF.

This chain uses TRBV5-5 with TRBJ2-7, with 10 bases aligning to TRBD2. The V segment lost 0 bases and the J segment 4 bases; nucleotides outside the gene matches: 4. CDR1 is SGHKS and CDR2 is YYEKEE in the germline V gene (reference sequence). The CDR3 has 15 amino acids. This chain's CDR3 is CASSLGASGGYEQYF. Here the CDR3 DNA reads TGTGCCAGCAGCTTGGGGGCTAGCGGGGGTTACGAGCAGTACTTC.

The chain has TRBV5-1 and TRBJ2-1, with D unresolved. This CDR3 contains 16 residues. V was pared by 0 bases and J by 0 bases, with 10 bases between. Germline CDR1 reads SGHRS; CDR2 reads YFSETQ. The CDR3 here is CASSLAFTSSYNEQFF. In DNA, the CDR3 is TGCGCCAGCAGCTTGGCCTTCACGAGCTCCTACAATGAGCAGTTCTTC.

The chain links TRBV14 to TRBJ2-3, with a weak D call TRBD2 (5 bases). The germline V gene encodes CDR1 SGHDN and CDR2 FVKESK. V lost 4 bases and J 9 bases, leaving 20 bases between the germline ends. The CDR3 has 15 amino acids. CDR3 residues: CASSRQLGVSGTQYF. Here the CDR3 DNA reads TGTGCCAGCAGCCGCCAACTAGGAGTCAGTGGGACGCAGTATTTT.

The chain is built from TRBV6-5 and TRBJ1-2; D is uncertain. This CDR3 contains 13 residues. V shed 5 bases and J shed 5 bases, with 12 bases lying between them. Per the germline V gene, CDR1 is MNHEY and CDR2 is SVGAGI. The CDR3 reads CASSHDSSYGYTF. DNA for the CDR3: TGTGCCAGCAGTCACGATTCCTCTTATGGCTACACCTTC.

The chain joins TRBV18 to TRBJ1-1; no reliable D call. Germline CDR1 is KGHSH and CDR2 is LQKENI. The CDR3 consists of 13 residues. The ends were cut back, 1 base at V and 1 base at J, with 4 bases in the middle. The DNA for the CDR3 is TGTGCCAGCTCACCACTCCGGAACACTGAAGCTTTCTTT. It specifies CASSPLRNTEAFF. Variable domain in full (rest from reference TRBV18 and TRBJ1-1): NAGVMQNPRHLVRRRGQEARLRCSPMKGHSHVYWYRQLPEEGLKFMVYLQKENIIDESGMPKERFSAEFPKEGPSILRIQQVVRGDSAAYFCASSPLRNTEAFFGQGTRLTVV.

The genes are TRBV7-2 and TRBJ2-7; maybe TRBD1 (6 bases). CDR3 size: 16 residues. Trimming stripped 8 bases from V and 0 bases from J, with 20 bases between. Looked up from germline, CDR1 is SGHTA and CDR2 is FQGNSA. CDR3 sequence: CASRYSPAQGSYEQYF. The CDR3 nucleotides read TGTGCCAGCCGCTACTCCCCCGCACAGGGCTCCTACGAGCAGTACTTC.

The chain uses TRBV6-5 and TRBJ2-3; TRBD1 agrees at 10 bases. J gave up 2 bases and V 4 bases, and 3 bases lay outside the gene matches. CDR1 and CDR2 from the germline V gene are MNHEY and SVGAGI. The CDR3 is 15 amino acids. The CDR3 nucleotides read TGTGCCAGCAGTTCCGGGACAGGGGACACAGATACGCAGTATTTT. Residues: CASSSGTGDTDTQYF.

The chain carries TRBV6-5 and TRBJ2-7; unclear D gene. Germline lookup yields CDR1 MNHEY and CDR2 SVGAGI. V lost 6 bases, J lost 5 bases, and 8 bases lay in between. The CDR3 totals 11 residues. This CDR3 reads CASSPDDEQYF. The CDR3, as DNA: TGTGCCAGCAGCCCCGACGACGAGCAGTACTTC.